Presented here are 20 T cell receptor beta chains from one specimen sequenced in a study of blood T cell repertoires in COVID-19. Some clones are missing from TCRdb's copy, which holds only in-frame ones; the method was immunoSEQ multiplex PCR. The data contain fewer than 250,000 clones, roughly 87% of them singletons. The sequencing sample was made of PBMCs or T cells enriched from blood (not recorded which). The origin of the receptors is a man aged 30-40 years in a cohort exposed to, infected with or recovered from COVID-19 (not recorded which).

V gene TRBV7-3 combines with J gene TRBJ2-7; 13 positions match TRBD2. V dropped 0 bases and J dropped 6; count of bases not matched to a gene: 5. The germline V gene has CDR1 SGHTA and CDR2 FQGTGA. The CDR3 length is 16 residues. The DNA for the CDR3 is TGTGCCAGCAGCTTAACCACTAGCGGGAGGGCCGGCGAGCAGTACTTC. It is translated as CASSLTTSGRAGEQYF.

V and J are TRBV7-8 and TRBJ2-1; 12 bases fit TRBD2. Trimming cost V 6 bases and J 0 bases; bases outside gene matches: 18. Per the germline V gene, CDR1 is SGHVS and CDR2 is FQNEAQ. The CDR3 is made up of 21 amino acids. The CDR3 sequence: CASRLTRLAGVLEASYNEQFF. The CDR3 DNA reads as TGTGCCAGCAGATTAACCCGACTAGCGGGAGTTCTCGAGGCCTCCTACAATGAGCAGTTCTTC.

This chain uses TRBV2 with TRBJ2-3, with a possible D match to TRBD1 (6 bases). There are 13 residues in the CDR3. Trimming took off 9 bases at V and 5 bases at J, with 15 bases between the two ends. Germline assignment: CDR1 SNHLY and CDR2 FYNNEI. CDR3 residues: CARGQGLGDTQYF. CDR3 coding DNA: TGTGCCAGGGGGCAGGGGTTGGGAGATACGCAGTATTTT.

This clone was observed a few times. The chain carries TRBV4-3 and TRBJ2-1; the match to TRBD2 covers 9 bases. The CDR3 has 15 residues. From germline, CDR1 is LGHNA and CDR2 YSLEER. The V gene end was trimmed by 1 base and the J gene end by 5 bases; junction bases not matched to a gene: 3. The CDR3 coding sequence is TGCGCCAGCAGCCAAGTGCTAGCGGGAAACAATGAGCAGTTCTTC. This sequence encodes CASSQVLAGNNEQFF.

V and J are TRBV9 and TRBJ1-2; maybe TRBD1 (5 bases). CDR3 length: 15 amino acids. Germline V gene data show CDR1 as SGDLS and CDR2 as YYNGEE. Trimming cost V 0 bases and J 5 bases, with 14 bases left between them. DNA for the CDR3: TGTGCCAGCAGCGTAGACGGCAGGGCAACTTATGGCTACACCTTC. This translates into CASSVDGRATYGYTF.

V is TRBV11-2 and J is TRBJ1-1; 9 nucleotides align to TRBD1. Unmatched junction bases numbered 7, after V lost 4 bases and J lost 4 bases. Germline V CDR1 and CDR2: SGHAT, FQNNGV. The CDR3 has 15 amino acids. CDR3 sequence: CASSSQGAMITEAFF. The CDR3 nucleotides are TGTGCCAGCAGCTCACAGGGGGCAATGATCACTGAAGCTTTCTTT.

The chain combines TRBV9 with TRBJ1-1; no clear D gene. Germline assignment: CDR1 SGDLS and CDR2 YYNGEE. This CDR3 has 13 residues. Deletions cut 0 bases from V and 0 bases from J, with 3 bases between. CDR3 sequence reads: CASSVDMNTEAFF. The CDR3 DNA is TGTGCCAGCAGCGTAGACATGAACACTGAAGCTTTCTTT.

The V and J genes are TRBV18 and TRBJ2-4, with 7 nucleotides matching TRBD1. The CDR3 is 18 amino acids. J was trimmed by 0 bases and V by 1 base; bases with no gene match: 9. Per the germline V gene, CDR1 is KGHSH and CDR2 is LQKENI. The CDR3 loop is CASSPQGASPIAKNIQYF. CDR3 sequence (DNA): TGTGCCAGCTCACCACAGGGGGCGTCCCCAATAGCCAAAAACATTCAGTACTTC.

The rearrangement links TRBV2 to TRBJ2-1, with TRBD2 identical over 7 bases. In germline, CDR1 is SNHLY, CDR2 FYNNEI. After removal of 6 bases from V and 3 bases from J, the junction contained 11 bases not matched to a gene. The CDR3 loop spans 16 amino acids. CDR3: CASRRKLAPNYNEQFF. CDR3 nucleotide sequence: TGTGCCAGCAGGCGGAAACTAGCGCCAAACTACAATGAGCAGTTCTTC. Supplemented by reference TRBV2 and TRBJ2-1, the full variable domain reads EPEVTQTPSHQVTQMGQEVILRCVPISNHLYFYWYRQILGQKVEFLVSFYNNEISEKSEIFDDQFSVERPDGSNFTLKIRSTKLEDSAMYFCASRRKLAPNYNEQFFGPGTRLTVL.

V is TRBV27 and J is TRBJ2-7; the D gene is possibly TRBD2 (5 bases). From germline, CDR1 is MNHEY and CDR2 SMNVEV (reference sequence). Trimming shortened V by 1 base and J by 2 bases, and 12 bases separated the two germline ends. The CDR3 covers 15 residues. As DNA, the CDR3 is TGTGCCAGCAGTTTATACTTCGGGGAAACCTACGAGCAGTACTTC. It yields the protein CASSLYFGETYEQYF.

This chain connects TRBV5-1 to TRBJ1-4, with D uncertain. Germline lookup yields CDR1 SGHRS and CDR2 YFSETQ. The V and J ends lost 4 bases and 7 bases respectively, with 14 bases between them. This CDR3 contains 14 residues. The CDR3 spells CASSQTQGGEKLFF. The CDR3 DNA follows: TGCGCCAGCAGCCAAACCCAAGGAGGTGAAAAACTGTTTTTT.

The table lists this clone with a few counts. The chain joins TRBV27 to TRBJ1-6; maybe TRBD1 (6 bases). The CDR3 consists of 15 residues. In germline, CDR1 is MNHEY, CDR2 SMNVEV (reference sequence). Trimming removed 0 bases at V and 15 bases at J, with 18 bases between. The CDR3 here is CASSLSAGGGSGLHF. CDR3 sequence (DNA): TGTGCCAGCAGTTTATCCGCTGGTGGGGGCTCAGGCCTCCACTTT.

The chain links TRBV29-1 to TRBJ2-2, with a weak D call TRBD2 (5 bases). V gave up 3 bases and J gave up 4 bases, with 12 bases separating them. CDR1 is SQVTM, CDR2 ANQGSEA, per germline. The CDR3 extends over 14 amino acids. The CDR3 loop reads CSVDEGMSTGELFF. CDR3 bases: TGCAGCGTTGATGAGGGTATGAGCACCGGGGAGCTGTTTTTT.

The genes are TRBV5-4 and TRBJ1-1, with a possible D match to TRBD1 (6 bases). The CDR3 covers 13 residues. Trimming left V 4 bases short and J 11 bases short, with 18 bases between. Germline-derived CDR1 and CDR2 are SGHNT and YYREEE (reference sequence). The DNA of the CDR3 is TGTGCCAGCAGCCCTGAGACAGGTCGAGGGGCTTTCTTT. It specifies CASSPETGRGAFF.

This chain uses TRBV14 with TRBJ1-4; a weak D match, TRBD1 (5 bases). The CDR3 spans 15 residues. The germline V gene has CDR1 SGHDN and CDR2 FVKESK. V lost 4 bases and J lost 4, with 13 bases in between. CDR3 bases: TGTGCCAGCAGCCGCATCACAAGGGGTAATGAAAAACTGTTTTTT. Protein product: CASSRITRGNEKLFF.

The chain employs TRBV5-5 and TRBJ1-1; 10 bases are shared with TRBD1. The trim removed 3 bases at V and 4 bases at J, leaving 9 bases unmatched. The germline gives CDR1 SGHKS, CDR2 YYEKEE (reference sequence). The CDR3 sequence is 16 residues long. The CDR3 protein is CASSSGTGVLATEAFF. CDR3 bases: TGTGCCAGCAGCTCCGGGACAGGGGTTTTGGCCACTGAAGCTTTCTTT.

The rearrangement links TRBV4-3 to TRBJ1-3; D possibly corresponds to TRBD1 (5 bases). From germline, CDR1 is LGHNA and CDR2 YSLEER. V was clipped by 4 bases and J by 0 bases, with 10 bases between them. This CDR3 comprises 15 residues. CDR3 region: CASSLQTDSGNTIYF. CDR3 sequence (DNA): TGCGCCAGCAGCCTGCAGACAGACTCTGGAAACACCATATATTTT.

The chain couples TRBV28 to TRBJ1-4; 9 bases agree with TRBD1. This CDR3 contains 15 residues. Germline trimming cut 6 bases from V and 7 bases from J; bases unmatched to any gene: 9. Germline-derived CDR1 and CDR2 are MDHEN and SYDVKM. The CDR3 nucleotides are TGTGCCAGCAGAGAACAGGGGGCGGTGGGTGAAAAACTGTTTTTT. It yields the protein CASREQGAVGEKLFF.

The chain joins TRBV7-2 to TRBJ1-2; D gene ambiguous. Looked up from germline, CDR1 is SGHTA and CDR2 is FQGNSA. V lost 0 bases and J lost 8, with 10 bases in between. The CDR3 totals 13 residues. Here the CDR3 DNA reads TGTGCCAGCAGCTTAGCGCAGTTTATAGGCTACACCTTC. It yields the protein CASSLAQFIGYTF.

This clone was detected only once. The chain links TRBV11-2 to TRBJ1-2, with D unclear. CDR3 size: 14 residues. Germline CDR1 is SGHAT and CDR2 is FQNNGV. Trimming took 2 bases from V and 2 from J, leaving 9 bases between them. CDR3 region: CASSLTRKNYGYTF. As DNA, the CDR3 is TGTGCCAGCAGCTTAACGAGGAAGAACTATGGCTACACCTTC.